This entry concerns a single T cell receptor (beta chain). These data are taken from a study of control samples from healthy donors and cancer patients. In germline, CDR1 is SGHRS, CDR2 YFSETQ. The V gene lost 1 base and the J gene lost 1 base, with 12 bases spanning the gap. CDR3 length equals 16 residues. Profiling relied on immunoSEQ multiplex PCR, and the TCRdb table lists in-frame clones only, not all of them. Of 350,000 to 450,000 clones listed, about nine tenths were seen once; the top ten hold around 6.4%. The chain combines TRBV5-1 with TRBJ2-1; D is perhaps TRBD1 (6 bases). Specimen: PBMCs. The TCR sequence derives from a man in his forties with head and neck cancer. This CDR3 reads CASSLNPGASYNEQFF. CDR3 DNA: TGCGCCAGCAGCTTGAATCCAGGGGCGTCCTACAATGAGCAGTTCTTC.